This entry is about one T cell receptor beta chain. There are 16 residues in the CDR3. The V segment lost 0 bases and the J segment 3 bases; nucleotides outside the gene matches: 5. 5'RACE template switching generated TCR cDNA, adding a universal primer site and UMIs. TCRdb re-called the 5' RACE reads through MiXCR, storing one row per CDR3 protein. The table has around 88,000 distinct CDR3 sequences, roughly 15% seen once. This entry is derived from a study of T cells after yellow fever vaccination. Findings and limits, study-wide: A small share of clonotypes appeared in both CD4 and CD8 compartments.

This specimen was CD8+ T cells not binding an NS4B(214-222) dextramer, sorted from PBMCs, taken 20 to 25 days after the first yellow fever vaccination. This receptor was obtained from a man aged 18-30 years who received the YFV17D yellow fever vaccine. V and J are TRBV12-3 or TRBV12-4 and TRBJ2-1, with 7 nucleotides matching TRBD2. The CDR3 coding sequence is TGTGCCAGCAGTTTAGCGAAGGGAGGGTTCTACAATGAGCAGTTCTTC. This encodes CASSLAKGGFYNEQFF.